This is a list of T cell receptor beta chains from one sample in a study of cytomegalovirus exposure and HLA in healthy donors. Repertoires were generated with immunoSEQ multiplex PCR, while TCRdb's copy carries only in-frame clones and drops some. The sample totals around 150,000 clones; its top ten clones hold roughly 1.3%. Sequencing used PBMCs. These receptors all come from a woman between 55 and 75 years old in good health and CMV-seronegative. Each CDR3 is given with its conserved first and last residue. The D gene is left open where the match is weak.

d_call: TRBD1; j_call: TRBJ1-1; v_call: TRBV5-1; cdr3_aa: CASSKSGTGVPNTEAFF; cdr3_nt: TGCGCCAGCAGCAAATCCGGGACAGGAGTACCGAACACTGAAGCTTTCTTT
d_call: NA; j_call: TRBJ2-1; v_call: TRBV5-1; cdr3_aa: CASSSRTETYNEQFF; cdr3_nt: TGCGCCAGCAGCTCTCGGACAGAAACCTACAATGAGCAGTTCTTC
d_call: TRBD1; j_call: TRBJ2-7; v_call: TRBV4-1; cdr3_aa: CASSRAGTGGEQYF; cdr3_nt: TGCGCCAGCAGCCGGGCCGGGACAGGGGGCGAGCAGTACTTC
d_call: NA; j_call: TRBJ2-7; v_call: TRBV5-1; cdr3_aa: CASSLGGGEQYF; cdr3_nt: TGCGCCAGCAGCTTGGGGGGCGGAGAGCAGTACTTC
d_call: TRBD1; j_call: TRBJ2-4; v_call: TRBV7-9; cdr3_aa: CASSRNLPGQGNIQYF; cdr3_nt: TGTGCCAGCAGCCGGAATTTACCGGGACAGGGTAACATTCAGTACTTC
d_call: NA; j_call: TRBJ1-1; v_call: TRBV2; cdr3_aa: CASNAGMNTEAFF; cdr3_nt: TGTGCCAGCAATGCAGGGATGAACACTGAAGCTTTCTTT
d_call: NA; j_call: TRBJ2-2; v_call: TRBV5-1; cdr3_aa: CASSPGQNTGELFF; cdr3_nt: TGCGCCAGCAGCCCGGGACAGAACACCGGGGAGCTGTTTTTT
d_call: NA; j_call: TRBJ1-1; v_call: TRBV15; cdr3_aa: CATSRGPRVDTEAFF; cdr3_nt: TGTGCCACCAGCAGAGGTCCGCGGGTGGACACTGAAGCTTTCTTT
d_call: NA; j_call: TRBJ1-4; v_call: TRBV5-1; cdr3_aa: CASSFDSYNEKLFF; cdr3_nt: TGCGCCAGCAGCTTCGATTCCTATAATGAAAAACTGTTTTTT
d_call: NA; j_call: TRBJ1-1; v_call: TRBV9; cdr3_aa: CASTLDGSGEAFF; cdr3_nt: TGTGCCAGCACCCTTGACGGAAGCGGGGAAGCTTTCTTT
d_call: TRBD1; j_call: TRBJ1-4; v_call: TRBV19; cdr3_aa: CASSTRQGARANEKLFF; cdr3_nt: TGTGCCAGTAGTACCCGACAGGGGGCGCGGGCTAATGAAAAACTGTTTTTT
d_call: NA; j_call: TRBJ1-3; v_call: TRBV18; cdr3_aa: CASSQTLPGEYGNTIYF; cdr3_nt: TGTGCCAGCTCACAAACACTCCCAGGGGAATACGGAAACACCATATATTTT
d_call: TRBD2; j_call: TRBJ2-1; v_call: TRBV15; cdr3_aa: CATSKTSGNNEQFF; cdr3_nt: TGTGCCACCAGCAAGACTAGCGGGAACAATGAGCAGTTCTTC
d_call: NA; j_call: TRBJ2-1; v_call: TRBV5-1; cdr3_aa: CASSSQTVHNEQFF; cdr3_nt: TGCGCCAGCAGCTCCCAGACAGTTCACAATGAGCAGTTCTTC
d_call: TRBD1; j_call: TRBJ1-5; v_call: TRBV9; cdr3_aa: CASSVGQGGGQPQHF; cdr3_nt: TGTGCCAGCAGCGTAGGTCAAGGGGGCGGGCAGCCCCAGCATTTT
d_call: TRBD2; j_call: TRBJ2-1; v_call: TRBV7-8; cdr3_aa: CASSPRTWAGDGEQFF; cdr3_nt: TGTGCCAGCAGCCCCCGTACCTGGGCGGGAGACGGTGAGCAGTTCTTC
d_call: TRBD1; j_call: TRBJ2-5; v_call: TRBV9; cdr3_aa: CASSLQGVEETQYF; cdr3_nt: TGTGCCAGCAGCCTCCAGGGGGTGGAAGAGACCCAGTACTTC
d_call: TRBD1; j_call: TRBJ1-1; v_call: TRBV4-1; cdr3_aa: CASSRTGANTEAFF; cdr3_nt: TGCGCCAGCAGCCGTACAGGGGCGAACACTGAAGCTTTCTTT
d_call: TRBD1; j_call: TRBJ1-3; v_call: TRBV15; cdr3_aa: CATSKQGGNTIYF; cdr3_nt: TGTGCCACCAGCAAACAGGGGGGAAACACCATATATTTT
d_call: NA; j_call: TRBJ2-2; v_call: TRBV19; cdr3_aa: CASSIAGRGTGELFF; cdr3_nt: TGTGCCAGTAGTATAGCGGGCAGGGGCACCGGGGAGCTGTTTTTT
d_call: NA; j_call: TRBJ2-7; v_call: TRBV9; cdr3_aa: CASSPGSLSYEQYF; cdr3_nt: TGTGCCAGCAGCCCCGGGAGCCTCTCCTACGAGCAGTACTTC
d_call: TRBD1; j_call: TRBJ1-4; v_call: TRBV15; cdr3_aa: CATSRQQGVNEKLFF; cdr3_nt: TGTGCCACCAGCAGACAACAGGGGGTAAATGAAAAACTGTTTTTT
d_call: NA; j_call: TRBJ1-1; v_call: TRBV7-3; cdr3_aa: CASSSPRDTEAFF; cdr3_nt: TGTGCCAGCAGCTCCCCCAGGGACACTGAAGCTTTCTTT
d_call: NA; j_call: TRBJ1-1; v_call: TRBV15; cdr3_aa: CATSRRGRGGTEAFF; cdr3_nt: TGTGCCACCAGCCGACGGGGGAGGGGAGGCACTGAAGCTTTCTTT
d_call: NA; j_call: TRBJ2-1; v_call: TRBV5-1; cdr3_aa: CASSLARNSYNEQFF; cdr3_nt: TGCGCCAGCAGCTTGGCCAGGAACTCCTACAATGAGCAGTTCTTC
d_call: TRBD1; j_call: TRBJ1-5; v_call: TRBV19; cdr3_aa: CASDDRGNQPQHF; cdr3_nt: TGTGCCAGCGATGACAGGGGCAATCAGCCCCAGCATTTT
d_call: NA; j_call: TRBJ1-2; v_call: TRBV29-1; cdr3_aa: CSVDRANYGYTF; cdr3_nt: TGCAGCGTAGACAGAGCTAACTATGGCTACACCTTC
d_call: NA; j_call: TRBJ2-2; v_call: TRBV7-2; cdr3_aa: CASSLGQLTGELFF; cdr3_nt: TGTGCCAGCAGCTTAGGACAGCTCACCGGGGAGCTGTTTTTT
d_call: NA; j_call: TRBJ2-7; v_call: TRBV5-1; cdr3_aa: CASSLAGAAYEQYF; cdr3_nt: TGCGCCAGCAGCTTGGCAGGGGCTGCCTACGAGCAGTACTTC
d_call: TRBD1; j_call: TRBJ1-4; v_call: TRBV7-9; cdr3_aa: CASSFTGGNEKLFF; cdr3_nt: TGTGCCAGCAGCTTTACAGGGGGTAATGAAAAACTGTTTTTT
d_call: TRBD1; j_call: TRBJ2-2; v_call: TRBV27; cdr3_aa: CASSINRGYTGELFF; cdr3_nt: TGTGCCAGCAGTATAAACAGGGGGTACACCGGGGAGCTGTTTTTT
d_call: TRBD1; j_call: TRBJ1-1; v_call: TRBV5-4; cdr3_aa: CASSTGQGSGIYTEAFF; cdr3_nt: TGTGCCAGCAGCACCGGACAGGGGTCGGGTATTTACACTGAAGCTTTCTTT
d_call: NA; j_call: TRBJ1-3; v_call: TRBV18; cdr3_aa: CASSPPSGRYGNTIYF; cdr3_nt: TGTGCCAGCTCACCACCGTCGGGGAGGTACGGAAACACCATATATTTT
d_call: NA; j_call: TRBJ1-1; v_call: TRBV11-2; cdr3_aa: CASSFDGEGTEAFF; cdr3_nt: TGTGCCAGCAGCTTTGACGGAGAGGGCACTGAAGCTTTCTTT
d_call: TRBD2; j_call: TRBJ2-1; v_call: TRBV29-1; cdr3_aa: CSVEESGSVSNEQFF; cdr3_nt: TGCAGCGTTGAAGAGAGCGGGAGCGTCAGCAATGAGCAGTTCTTC
d_call: TRBD1; j_call: TRBJ2-3; v_call: TRBV5-1; cdr3_aa: CASSLNYGRGRVDTQYF; cdr3_nt: TGCGCCAGCAGCTTAAACTACGGCAGGGGGCGCGTAGATACGCAGTATTTT
d_call: TRBD1; j_call: TRBJ1-1; v_call: TRBV19; cdr3_aa: CASSVRQGMAEAFF; cdr3_nt: TGTGCCAGTAGTGTACGACAGGGGATGGCTGAAGCTTTCTTT
d_call: NA; j_call: TRBJ1-5; v_call: TRBV4-1; cdr3_aa: CASSLRRREYNQPQHF; cdr3_nt: TGCGCCAGCAGCCTTAGAAGGAGGGAGTACAATCAGCCCCAGCATTTT
d_call: NA; j_call: TRBJ1-1; v_call: TRBV10-3; cdr3_aa: CAIRTGPNTEAFF; cdr3_nt: TGTGCCATCAGGACAGGTCCGAACACTGAAGCTTTCTTT
d_call: NA; j_call: TRBJ2-5; v_call: TRBV27; cdr3_aa: CASSLNGDKETQYF; cdr3_nt: TGTGCCAGCAGTTTAAACGGAGATAAGGAGACCCAGTACTTC
d_call: NA; j_call: TRBJ1-1; v_call: TRBV18; cdr3_aa: CASSQGVTEAFF; cdr3_nt: TGTGCCAGCTCACAGGGGGTGACTGAAGCTTTCTTT
d_call: NA; j_call: TRBJ2-1; v_call: TRBV11-3; cdr3_aa: CASSLDGGVYNEQFF; cdr3_nt: TGTGCCAGCAGCTTAGACGGAGGGGTCTACAATGAGCAGTTCTTC
d_call: NA; j_call: TRBJ2-1; v_call: TRBV11-3; cdr3_aa: CASSLGRGEVYNEQFF; cdr3_nt: TGTGCCAGCAGCTTAGGGAGGGGCGAAGTTTACAATGAGCAGTTCTTC
d_call: TRBD2; j_call: TRBJ2-3; v_call: TRBV7-3; cdr3_aa: CASSLTGGREVGTDTQYF; cdr3_nt: TGTGCCAGCAGCTTAACGGGCGGGAGGGAGGTTGGCACAGATACGCAGTATTTT